The 21 T cell receptor beta chains below come from one sample, sequenced in a study of chemoradiotherapy in HPV16-positive cancers. The protocol was immunoSEQ multiplex PCR, while the TCRdb copy is restricted to in-frame clones and leaves out a portion. This table holds roughly 5,400 clones, 79% found once. Sample: tumor tissue, taken from a patient who underwent chemoradiotherapy. The receptors were sampled from a human donor with HPV-associated anogenital cancer.

This clone was counted only a few times. This chain links TRBV6-5 with TRBJ1-2, with D possibly being TRBD1 (5 bases). V dropped 7 bases and J dropped 3 bases, with 12 bases sitting between them. The CDR3 sequence is 13 residues long. The germline V gene has CDR1 MNHEY and CDR2 SVGAGI. The CDR3 is CASTRDGDYGYTF. CDR3 in DNA: TGTGCCAGCACCCGGGACGGAGACTATGGCTACACCTTC.

The genes are TRBV7-2 and TRBJ1-4; 10 nucleotides match TRBD1. CDR3 length equals 13 residues. V lost 5 bases, J lost 7 bases, and 1 base stayed unmatched. The germline V gene encodes CDR1 SGHTA and CDR2 FQGNSA. CDR3 sequence (DNA): TGTGCCAGCAGCCGGGACAGGGGTGAAAAACTGTTTTTT. Its translation: CASSRDRGEKLFF.

V and J are TRBV5-8 and TRBJ2-7, with 7 bases matching TRBD1. From germline, CDR1 is SGHTS and CDR2 YDEGEE. With V trimmed by 3 bases and J by 5 bases, 5 bases remained unmatched. The length of the CDR3 is 13 residues. In DNA form, the CDR3 reads TGTGCCAGCAGCTCATTCGACAGGGACGAGCAGTACTTC. It codes for CASSSFDRDEQYF.

The chain links TRBV6-6 to TRBJ2-7; D ambiguous. The CDR3 extends over 15 amino acids. Trimming stripped 0 bases from V and 1 base from J, with 10 bases between. In germline, CDR1 is MNHNY, CDR2 SVGAGI (reference sequence). CDR3 coding DNA: TGTGCCAGCAGTTACTCGGTGGTGGTTTCCTACGAGCAGTACTTC. Translating gives CASSYSVVVSYEQYF.

The chain combines TRBV5-1 with TRBJ2-3; no reliable D call. This CDR3 is 16 amino acids long. V was clipped by 0 bases and J by 2 bases, with 13 bases between them. From germline, CDR1 is SGHRS and CDR2 YFSETQ. The CDR3 region has the DNA TGCGCCAGCAGCTTGGCCGTCCCTAGGTTCACAGATACGCAGTATTTT. It codes for CASSLAVPRFTDTQYF. Drawing the rest from reference TRBV5-1 and TRBJ2-3, the complete variable domain is KAGVTQTPRYLIKTRGQQVTLSCSPISGHRSVSWYQQTPGQGLQFLFEYFSETQRNKGNFPGRFSGRQFSNSRSEMNVSTLELGDSALYLCASSLAVPRFTDTQYFGPGTRLTVL.

The rearrangement joins TRBV7-8 to TRBJ2-2; D is possibly TRBD1 (6 bases). Deletions cut 5 bases from V and 3 bases from J, with 13 bases between. In germline, CDR1 is SGHVS, CDR2 FQNEAQ. The CDR3 runs 15 residues. CDR3 DNA: TGTGCCAGCAGCCACCGGGACACTTACACCGGGGAGCTGTTTTTT. Residues: CASSHRDTYTGELFF.

The rearrangement joins TRBV15 to TRBJ2-7; 10 nucleotides line up with TRBD1. The germline V gene has CDR1 LNHNV and CDR2 YYDKDF (reference sequence). Trimming removed 1 base from V and 7 bases from J; junction bases left unmatched: 4. The CDR3 contains 14 residues. The CDR3 DNA reads TGTGCCACCAGCAGAGGACAGGGGGCTCGGGAGCAGTACTTC. This encodes CATSRGQGAREQYF.

Here the CDR3 DNA reads TGCGCCAGCAGCTTCGGGGGAGCAGGAATCGCTTTCTTT. Residues: CASSFGGAGIAFF. The chain carries TRBV5-1 and TRBJ1-1, with a tentative D call TRBD1 (5 bases). Trimming took 2 bases from V and 11 from J, leaving 16 bases between them. Germline V gene data show CDR1 as SGHRS and CDR2 as YFSETQ. The length of the CDR3 is 13 residues.

This clone was found a few times. The gene calls are TRBV9 and TRBJ2-2; 8 nucleotides match TRBD2. Germline values: CDR1 SGDLS, CDR2 YYNGEE. The CDR3 extends over 16 amino acids. V was pared by 0 bases and J by 1 base, with 2 bases of the junction left unmatched. CDR3 region: CASSVGSGRNTGELFF. CDR3 coding DNA: TGTGCCAGCAGCGTAGGAAGCGGGAGGAACACCGGGGAGCTGTTTTTT.

The chain is built from TRBV19 and TRBJ1-2; TRBD1 agrees at 7 bases. The J segment lost 5 bases and the V segment lost 5 bases, leaving 5 bases of the junction unmatched. CDR1 LNHDA and CDR2 SQIVND come from the germline V gene (reference sequence). This CDR3 is 13 amino acids long. The CDR3: CASSVTQGYGYTF. The CDR3 DNA follows: TGTGCCAGTAGTGTCACACAGGGGTATGGCTACACCTTC.

This chain connects TRBV7-8 to TRBJ2-3, with D possibly called TRBD1 or TRBD2 (11 bases each). This CDR3 is 21 amino acids long. V lost 1 base to trimming and J lost 4 bases, with 30 bases between them. Germline values: CDR1 SGHVS, CDR2 FQNEAQ. The CDR3, as DNA: TGTGCCAGCAGCTTAGGTTTCGGACAGGGGGCGTCACTAGCGGGAGCAGATACGCAGTATTTT. Translated, it gives CASSLGFGQGASLAGADTQYF. Full variable domain (missing parts from reference TRBV7-8 and TRBJ2-3): GAGVSQSPRYKVAKRGQDVALRCDPISGHVSLFWYQQALGQGPEFLTYFQNEAQLDKSGLPSDRFFAERPEGSVSTLKIQRTQQEDSAVYLCASSLGFGQGASLAGADTQYFGPGTRLTVL.

The CDR3 sequence is CASSLALGQGDTQYF. The DNA for the CDR3 is TGTGCCAGCAGCTTGGCCCTCGGACAGGGGGATACGCAGTATTTT. The V call is TRBV5-4, the J call TRBJ2-3, with 9 bases lining up with TRBD1. Germline V gene sequence: CDR1 SGHNT, CDR2 YYREEE (reference sequence). CDR3 length equals 15 residues. V gave up 0 bases and J gave up 6 bases; unmatched junction bases: 5.

The rearrangement links TRBV7-2 to TRBJ1-2; D unclear. Germline V gene lookup returns CDR1 SGHTA and CDR2 FQGNSA. The CDR3 is 12 amino acids. V gave up 1 base and J gave up 6 bases, with 6 bases separating them. CDR3 DNA: TGTGCCAGCAGCTTAGGCTGGGATGGCTACACCTTC. Translated, it gives CASSLGWDGYTF.

This rearrangement joins TRBV11-2 to TRBJ2-3; D gene ambiguous. This CDR3 spans 15 amino acids. From germline, CDR1 is SGHAT and CDR2 FQNNGV. Trimming took 1 base from V and 1 from J, leaving 9 bases between them. The CDR3 sequence is CASSLAPPRTDTQYF. In nucleotides, the CDR3 is TGTGCCAGCAGCTTAGCTCCCCCACGCACAGATACGCAGTATTTT.

The V call is TRBV30, the J call TRBJ2-5, with D perhaps matching TRBD2 (5 bases). The CDR3 sequence is 12 residues long. Germline V gene sequence: CDR1 GTSNPN, CDR2 SVGIG (reference sequence). Trimming took 3 bases from V and 5 from J, leaving 10 bases between them. The CDR3 spells CAWSGGRETQYF. As DNA, the CDR3 is TGTGCCTGGAGCGGCGGGCGCGAGACCCAGTACTTC.

This clone has just a few counts. V is TRBV10-3 and J is TRBJ1-4; D is unresolved. The CDR3 is 14 residues long. V was cut by 5 bases and J by 6 bases, with 13 bases left in between. The V gene's germline CDR1 is ENHRY and CDR2 SYGVKD. The chain's CDR3 is CAISPRAEDEKLFF. Here the CDR3 DNA reads TGTGCCATCAGTCCTAGGGCGGAGGATGAAAAACTGTTTTTT.

The chain has TRBV6-5 and TRBJ2-7, with D maybe TRBD1 (6 bases). The CDR3 has 14 amino acids. Germline CDR1 MNHEY, CDR2 SVGAGI. V lost 6 bases and J 3 bases, leaving 15 bases between the germline ends. The DNA for the CDR3 is TGTGCCAGCAGCTCAACGGACAGATTCTACGAGCAGTACTTC. It is translated as CASSSTDRFYEQYF.

DNA of the CDR3: TGCGCCAGCAGCTTGCCAGGGGCCAACACCGGGGAGCTGTTTTTT. This gives the protein CASSLPGANTGELFF. The V gene is TRBV5-1, the J gene TRBJ2-2; maybe TRBD1 (6 bases). Trimming took off 1 base at V and 2 bases at J, with 9 bases between the two ends. CDR1 and CDR2 from the germline V gene are SGHRS and YFSETQ. The CDR3 runs 15 residues.

The rearrangement links TRBV7-9 to TRBJ2-7; a weak D match, TRBD1 (5 bases). Looked up from germline, CDR1 is SEHNR and CDR2 is FQNEAQ (reference sequence). This CDR3 comprises 12 residues. V dropped 5 bases and J dropped 4 bases, with 9 bases sitting between them. CDR3 loop: CASSPTVYEQYF. The CDR3 region has the DNA TGTGCCAGCAGCCCGACAGTTTACGAGCAGTACTTC.

This clone was counted a few times. The rearrangement links TRBV7-9 to TRBJ2-5, with 8 bases that match TRBD1. Germline trimming cut 1 base from V and 5 bases from J; bases unmatched to any gene: 6. The CDR3 sequence is 15 residues long. The germline V gene has CDR1 SEHNR and CDR2 FQNEAQ (reference sequence). Here the CDR3 reads CASSLGQGLVETQYF. As DNA, the CDR3 is TGTGCCAGCAGCTTAGGACAGGGGCTAGTGGAGACCCAGTACTTC.

Written as DNA, the CDR3 is TGTGCCAGCAGCGTCGAGGAGTTCACCGGGGAGCTGTTTTTT. This sequence encodes CASSVEEFTGELFF. The V and J genes are TRBV9 and TRBJ2-2, with D unclear. The CDR3 spans 14 residues. V was trimmed by 2 bases and J by 4 bases, leaving 9 bases between them. CDR1 and CDR2 from the germline V gene are SGDLS and YYNGEE.